The rows below give T cell receptor beta chains drawn from one sample of a study of cytomegalovirus exposure and HLA in healthy donors. TCRdb keeps only in-frame clones here, not all; method: immunoSEQ multiplex PCR. The sample lists around 210,000 clones, 78% seen once, with approximately 0.49% in the top ten. Input material: PBMCs. The receptors were gathered from a boy younger than 18 in good health and CMV-seronegative. The CDR3 runs from the conserved cysteine through the conserved F or W. D genes are given only for firm matches. Not all rows give a size; the values are once, few, many and, for expanded clones, a class.

d_gene: NA; v_gene: TRBV6-6; len: 11; abundance: NA; j_gene: TRBJ1-1; CDR3nt: TGTGCCAGCAGTTACTTCAATGAAGCTTTCTTT; CDR3aa: CASSYFNEAFF
d_gene: NA; v_gene: TRBV25-1; len: 11; abundance: few; j_gene: TRBJ2-5; CDR3nt: TGTGCCAGCAGTGAATCCAAGACCCAGTACTTC; CDR3aa: CASSESKTQYF
d_gene: NA; v_gene: TRBV19; len: 17; abundance: NA; j_gene: TRBJ1-1; CDR3nt: TGTGCCAGTAGTTCCCGATCAACAGGGAGCAAGGACACTGAAGCTTTCTTT; CDR3aa: CASSSRSTGSKDTEAFF
d_gene: NA; v_gene: TRBV7-9; len: 15; abundance: NA; j_gene: TRBJ2-6; CDR3nt: TGTGCCAGCAGCCAACCAGGGGCCGGGGCCAACGTCCTGACTTTC; CDR3aa: CASSQPGAGANVLTF
d_gene: NA; v_gene: TRBV7-9; len: 14; abundance: NA; j_gene: TRBJ2-7; CDR3nt: TGTGCCAGCAGCTTAGGAGGCAGCCCTGGGGAGCAGTACTTC; CDR3aa: CASSLGGSPGEQYF
d_gene: TRBD2; v_gene: TRBV11-2; len: 14; abundance: NA; j_gene: TRBJ2-1; CDR3nt: TGTGCCAGCACCTGGGGGACTAGTTACAATGAGCAGTTCTTC; CDR3aa: CASTWGTSYNEQFF
d_gene: NA; v_gene: TRBV6-1; len: 15; abundance: NA; j_gene: TRBJ1-2; CDR3nt: TGTGCCAGCACCCTCTCAGGGTCCCGCAACTATGGCTACACCTTC; CDR3aa: CASTLSGSRNYGYTF
d_gene: NA; v_gene: TRBV5-1; len: 15; abundance: NA; j_gene: TRBJ1-3; CDR3nt: TGCGCCAGCAGCTTGGATACAGCCTCTGGAAACACCATATATTTT; CDR3aa: CASSLDTASGNTIYF
d_gene: TRBD1; v_gene: TRBV5-4; len: 13; abundance: NA; j_gene: TRBJ1-3; CDR3nt: TGTGCCAGCAGCTTGAGGGACAGGGCTACCATATATTTT; CDR3aa: CASSLRDRATIYF
d_gene: TRBD1; v_gene: TRBV11-3; len: 15; abundance: NA; j_gene: TRBJ2-2; CDR3nt: TGTGCCAGAGGGGAGACAGGGGATATCACCGGGGAGCTGTTTTTT; CDR3aa: CARGETGDITGELFF
d_gene: NA; v_gene: TRBV5-1; len: 15; abundance: NA; j_gene: TRBJ2-3; CDR3nt: TGCGCCAGCAGCTTCTCCCCTAGCGGCACAGATACGCAGTATTTT; CDR3aa: CASSFSPSGTDTQYF
d_gene: NA; v_gene: TRBV27; len: 13; abundance: NA; j_gene: TRBJ2-7; CDR3nt: TGTGCCAGCAGTTTAGGGCAGGGCGACGAGCAGTACTTC; CDR3aa: CASSLGQGDEQYF
d_gene: NA; v_gene: TRBV20-1; len: 11; abundance: NA; j_gene: TRBJ1-2; CDR3nt: TGCAGTGCTAGGGTAGACTATGGCTACACCTTC; CDR3aa: CSARVDYGYTF
d_gene: TRBD1; v_gene: TRBV9; len: 14; abundance: NA; j_gene: TRBJ1-5; CDR3nt: TGTGCCAGCAGCATGGACAGGAGCAATCAGCCCCAGCATTTT; CDR3aa: CASSMDRSNQPQHF
d_gene: TRBD1; v_gene: TRBV20-1; len: 11; abundance: NA; j_gene: TRBJ1-2; CDR3nt: TGCAGTGTTCGCCGTTCGGGACAGGTATTCTTC; CDR3aa: CSVRRSGQVFF
d_gene: NA; v_gene: TRBV27; len: 17; abundance: NA; j_gene: TRBJ2-4; CDR3nt: TGTGCCAGCGCCCCTGTGATTGAAACAGTAGCCAAAAACATTCAGTACTTC; CDR3aa: CASAPVIETVAKNIQYF
d_gene: TRBD2; v_gene: TRBV7-8; len: 16; abundance: NA; j_gene: TRBJ2-5; CDR3nt: TGTGCCAGCAGCCCACGACTAGCGGGCCTGGGAGAGACCCAGTACTTC; CDR3aa: CASSPRLAGLGETQYF
d_gene: TRBD1; v_gene: TRBV11-3; len: 15; abundance: few; j_gene: TRBJ2-2; CDR3nt: TGTGCCAGCAGCTTAGCCACAGGGGGCCACGGGGAGCTGTTTTTT; CDR3aa: CASSLATGGHGELFF
d_gene: NA; v_gene: TRBV5-1; len: 13; abundance: NA; j_gene: TRBJ1-5; CDR3nt: TGCGCCAGCAGCTTGGAACCGGGACAGCCCCAGCATTTT; CDR3aa: CASSLEPGQPQHF